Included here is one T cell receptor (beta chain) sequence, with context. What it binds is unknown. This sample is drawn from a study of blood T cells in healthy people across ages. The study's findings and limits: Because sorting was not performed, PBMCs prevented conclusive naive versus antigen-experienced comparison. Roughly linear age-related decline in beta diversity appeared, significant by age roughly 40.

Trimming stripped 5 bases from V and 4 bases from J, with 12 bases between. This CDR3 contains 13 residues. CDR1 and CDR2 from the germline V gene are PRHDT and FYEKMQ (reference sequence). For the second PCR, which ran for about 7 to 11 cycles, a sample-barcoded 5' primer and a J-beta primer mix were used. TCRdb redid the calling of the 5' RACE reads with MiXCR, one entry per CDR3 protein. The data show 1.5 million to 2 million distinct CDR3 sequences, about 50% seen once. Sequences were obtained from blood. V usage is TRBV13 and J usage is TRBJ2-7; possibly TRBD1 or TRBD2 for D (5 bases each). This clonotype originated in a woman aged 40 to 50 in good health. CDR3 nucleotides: TGTGCCAGCAGCCCAGTGGGGGATTACGAGCAGTACTTC. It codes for CASSPVGDYEQYF. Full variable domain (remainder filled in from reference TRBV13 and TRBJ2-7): AAGVIQSPRHLIKEKRETATLKCYPIPRHDTVYWYQQGPGQDPQFLISFYEKMQSDKGSIPDRFSAQQFSDYHSELNMSSLELGDSALYFCASSPVGDYEQYFGPGTRLTVT.